This TCR beta chain came from a study of early T cells in non-severe SARS-CoV-2 infection. Overall study: Chains were unpaired, as sequencing was done on bulk RNA from unsorted whole blood. General observations from the study: There was a bias toward anti-spike CD8 responses in VDJdb matching, which missed private and CD4 specificities.

The CDR3 has 12 amino acids. From germline, CDR1 is MNHNY and CDR2 SVGAGI (reference sequence). Trimming left V 11 bases short and J 0 bases short, with 10 bases between. Separate cDNA molecules each had unique molecular identifiers attached to them. TCRdb itself ran the 5' RACE reads through MiXCR, one entry per CDR3 protein. The table lists about 76,000 distinct CDR3 sequences, roughly 15% of them singletons. Notes on this clonotype: The target antigen is unknown.

The sequence was obtained from an adult who was a healthcare worker with PCR-confirmed SARS-CoV-2 infection or an uninfected control (not recorded which). The sample comprised whole blood. V gene TRBV6-6 combines with J gene TRBJ1-2, with unresolved D. CDR3 nucleotide sequence: TGTGCCTCCCGGGGAGCTAACTATGGCTACACCTTC. Protein: CASRGANYGYTF.